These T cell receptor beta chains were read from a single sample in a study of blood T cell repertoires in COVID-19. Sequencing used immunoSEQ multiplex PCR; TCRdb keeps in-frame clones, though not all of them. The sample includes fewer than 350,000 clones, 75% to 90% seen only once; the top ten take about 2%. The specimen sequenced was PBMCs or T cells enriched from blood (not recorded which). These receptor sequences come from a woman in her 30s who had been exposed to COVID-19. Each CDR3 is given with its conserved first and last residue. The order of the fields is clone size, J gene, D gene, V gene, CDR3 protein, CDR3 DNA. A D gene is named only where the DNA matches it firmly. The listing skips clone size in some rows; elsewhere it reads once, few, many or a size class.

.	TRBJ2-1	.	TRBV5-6	CASSLPDNEQFF	TGTGCCAGCAGCTTGCCAGACAATGAGCAGTTCTTC
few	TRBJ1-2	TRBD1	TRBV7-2	CASSSLSDRGRDGYTF	TGTGCCAGCAGCTCCCTTTCGGACAGGGGGCGCGATGGCTACACCTTC
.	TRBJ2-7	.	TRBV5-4	CASSQGAGTYEQYF	TGTGCCAGCAGCCAAGGTGCAGGGACCTACGAGCAGTACTTC
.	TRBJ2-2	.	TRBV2	CASTLDSRVPGELFF	TGTGCCAGCACCCTGGACAGCAGAGTTCCCGGGGAGCTGTTTTTT
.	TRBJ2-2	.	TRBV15	CATSRDQGGAGELFF	TGTGCCACCAGCAGAGATCAAGGGGGGGCCGGGGAGCTGTTTTTT
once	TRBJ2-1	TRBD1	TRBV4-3	CASSQEWQGAYNEQFF	TGCGCCAGCAGCCAAGAATGGCAGGGGGCTTACAATGAGCAGTTCTTC
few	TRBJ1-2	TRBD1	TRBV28	CASSSTGNYGYTF	TGTGCCAGCAGTTCGACAGGGAACTATGGCTACACCTTC
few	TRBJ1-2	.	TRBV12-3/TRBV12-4	CASSTGYSYGYTF	TGTGCCAGCAGCACAGGTTACAGCTATGGCTACACCTTC
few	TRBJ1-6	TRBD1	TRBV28	CASSGQGSNSPLHF	TGTGCCAGCAGTGGACAGGGTAGCAATTCACCCCTCCACTTT
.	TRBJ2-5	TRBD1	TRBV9	CASSVPGQGFETQYF	TGTGCCAGCAGCGTACCGGGACAGGGGTTCGAGACCCAGTACTTC
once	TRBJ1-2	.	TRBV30	CALELSYGYTF	TGTGCTTTGGAGTTGAGCTATGGCTACACCTTC
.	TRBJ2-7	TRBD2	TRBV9	CASSVSSGIYEQYF	TGTGCCAGCAGCGTATCTAGCGGGATCTACGAGCAGTACTTC
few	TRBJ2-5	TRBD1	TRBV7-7	CASSLGTGMGEETQYF	TGTGCTAGCAGCTTAGGGACAGGGATGGGGGAAGAGACCCAGTACTTC
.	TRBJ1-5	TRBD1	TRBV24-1	CATSDPTGGNQPQHF	TGTGCCACCAGTGACCCGACAGGGGGCAATCAGCCCCAGCATTTT
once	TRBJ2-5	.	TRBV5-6	CASSQRQSQETQYF	TGTGCCAGCAGCCAGCGACAGTCCCAAGAGACCCAGTACTTC
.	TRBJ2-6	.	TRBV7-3	CASSSQYSGANVLTF	TGTGCCAGCAGCTCTCAGTACTCTGGGGCCAACGTCCTGACTTTC
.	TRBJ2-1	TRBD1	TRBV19	CASRGGTGNYNEQFF	TGTGCCAGTAGAGGGGGGACAGGGAATTACAATGAGCAGTTCTTC
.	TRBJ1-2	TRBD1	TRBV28	CASSPGTGRGNYGYTF	TGTGCCAGCAGTCCAGGGACAGGGCGAGGAAACTATGGCTACACCTTC
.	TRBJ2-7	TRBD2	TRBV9	CASSDSHLAGVYEQYF	TGTGCCAGCAGCGATTCCCACCTAGCGGGAGTTTACGAGCAGTACTTC
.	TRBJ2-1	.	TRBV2	CASSEDSGSLNEQFF	TGTGCCAGCAGTGAGGACTCGGGCAGCCTCAATGAGCAGTTCTTC
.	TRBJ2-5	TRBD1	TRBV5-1	CASSQSPTGGEETQYF	TGCGCCAGCAGCCAATCTCCTACAGGGGGCGAAGAGACCCAGTACTTC
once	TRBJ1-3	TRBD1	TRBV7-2	CASSLTAGGSGNTIYF	TGTGCCAGCAGCTTAACCGCAGGGGGTTCTGGAAACACCATATATTTT
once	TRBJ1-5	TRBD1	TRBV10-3	CAIRPGQGGQPQHF	TGTGCCATCAGACCAGGACAGGGCGGTCAGCCCCAGCATTTT
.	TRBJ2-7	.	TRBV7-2	CASSLVRGSSYEQYF	TGTGCCAGCAGCTTAGTGCGGGGAAGCTCCTACGAGCAGTACTTC
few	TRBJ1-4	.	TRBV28	CASRGANEKLFF	TGTGCCAGCCGGGGGGCTAATGAAAAACTGTTTTTT